This T cell receptor beta chain was retrieved from a study of T-cell memory formation after mild COVID-19. Across the study: TCR clusters largely stayed donor specific. Overall study results and limits: Clones that shrank (day 15 to 85) were balanced CD4/CD8, whereas later expanders leaned CD4+. Confirmation of SARS-CoV-2 specificity was lacking for second-wave clones peaking day 37.

The CDR3 spans 16 residues. Trimming took 0 bases from V and 8 from J; bases not matched to a gene: 7. Germline loops: CDR1 SGHTA, CDR2 FQGNSA. With constant-segment primers, 5'RACE yielded cDNA libraries of TCR alpha and TCR beta that carried sample barcodes and UMIs. TCRdb re-analysed the 5' RACE reads in MiXCR, keeping a single row per CDR3 protein. The table has hundreds of thousands of distinct CDR3 sequences, about a fifth seen once. This clonotype was picked up a small number of times. Its matching antigen is unknown. This receptor was obtained from an adult woman who had mild COVID-19 (a few samples of this study predate the infection). Cell type and time point are not known. This chain links TRBV7-2 with TRBJ2-2, with 9 bases fitting TRBD1. Sequencing input: PBMCs or a T cell subset sorted from them (not recorded which). CDR3 nucleotides: TGTGCCAGCAGCTTAGCTCCGGGACAGGGAGTTGGGGAGCTGTTTTTT. This encodes CASSLAPGQGVGELFF.